This TCR beta chain was sequenced during a study of T cells in Graves' hyperthyroidism and ophthalmopathy. Fresh 10 ml peripheral blood yielded PBMCs. Researchers amplified the TCR beta CDR3 regions from RNA transcripts. HTBI primers were used for first-round RT-PCR of the TCR CDR3. A single record per CDR3 protein comes from TCRdb applying MiXCR to the multiplex PCR reads. This sample yields approximately 560,000 distinct CDR3 sequences, of which 15% to 18% are seen a single time; 6.5% to 8% belongs to the top ten. This clonotype has ten or more counts. V shed 5 bases and J shed 3 bases, with 11 bases lying between them. The CDR3 covers 14 residues. Germline V CDR1 and CDR2: MDHEN, SYDVKM.

V usage is TRBV28 and J usage is TRBJ1-5; D unresolved. Sequences were obtained from blood. The clonotype was recovered from a woman in her twenties or thirties with Graves' hyperthyroidism. The CDR3 loop reads CASSPWQDNQPQHF. The CDR3 region has the DNA TGTGCCAGCAGTCCATGGCAGGACAATCAGCCCCAGCATTTT.